The 24 T cell receptor beta chains listed next were all sequenced from one sample in a study of shared clonotypes between healthy human individuals. In the naive CD8 group, cells lacked CD45RO and were positively selected for CCR7, so terminally differentiated effector memory CD45RA+ cells were left out. Only in-frame clones appear in the TCRdb table, and some are missing; sequencing was by immunoSEQ multiplex PCR. The table lists around 1,900,000 clones, around 95% of them singletons. Specimen: naive CD8+ T cells from PBMCs. Receptors were obtained from a man between 18 and 29 years old in good health. Some clones in this sample may be carry-over from other donors' samples.

V usage is TRBV4-1 and J usage is TRBJ2-7; 8 nucleotides agree with TRBD2. The CDR3 has 14 amino acids. CDR1 and CDR2 from the germline V gene are MGHRA and YSYEKL. After removal of 2 bases from V and 9 bases from J, the junction contained 9 bases not matched to a gene. CDR3 nucleotide sequence: TGCGCCAGCAGCCAACAACTAGCGGTCCGGGGGCAGTACTTC. Its protein is CASSQQLAVRGQYF.

The V gene is TRBV27, the J gene TRBJ2-1; TRBD2 might be the D (7 bases). The CDR3 runs to 17 residues. Trimming cost V 4 bases and J 1 base, with 17 bases left between them. From germline, CDR1 is MNHEY and CDR2 SMNVEV (reference sequence). The CDR3 bases are TGTGCCAGCAGTTCCCTGCAGGGGCGGGGGTCCTACAATGAGCAGTTCTTC. This codes for CASSSLQGRGSYNEQFF.

The count of this clone is one. CDR3 sequence: CASSSIQETQYF. CDR3 bases: TGTGCCAGCAGCTCCATTCAAGAGACCCAGTACTTC. The genes are TRBV7-9 and TRBJ2-5; D is undetermined. The CDR3 runs to 12 residues. V was cut by 4 bases and J by 2 bases, with 5 bases left in between. In germline, CDR1 is SEHNR, CDR2 FQNEAQ (reference sequence).

As to this clone: Other DNA variants within this sample encode the same CDR3. The genes are TRBV27 and TRBJ2-1; no firm D call. The CDR3 totals 11 residues. The germline V and J ends were trimmed by 3 bases and 8 bases, with 5 bases remaining between them. Germline V gives CDR1 MNHEY, CDR2 SMNVEV (reference sequence). The CDR3 sequence is CASSLGYEQFF. The CDR3 DNA sequence: TGTGCCAGCAGTTTGGGCTATGAGCAGTTCTTC.

The rearrangement links TRBV4-3 to TRBJ2-7; TRBD1 or TRBD2 may be the D gene (5 bases each). Trimming cost V 4 bases and J 6 bases, with 19 bases left between them. CDR1 and CDR2 (germline): LGHNA, YSLEER. The CDR3 runs 15 residues. The CDR3 spells CASSPRNGAPSEQYF. The CDR3 nucleotides are TGCGCCAGCAGCCCACGGAACGGGGCCCCCTCCGAGCAGTACTTC.

The sample holds a few counts of this clone. This rearrangement joins TRBV2 to TRBJ2-7; D not resolved. CDR1 and CDR2 (germline): SNHLY, FYNNEI. The V and J ends lost 7 bases and 3 bases respectively, with 10 bases between them. The CDR3 extends over 12 amino acids. CDR3: CASMTADYEQYF. Here the CDR3 DNA reads TGTGCCAGCATGACCGCAGACTACGAGCAGTACTTC.

The chain links TRBV4-1 to TRBJ1-1; 7 bases line up with TRBD1. Germline CDR1 reads MGHRA; CDR2 reads YSYEKL. The CDR3 contains 15 residues. J was trimmed by 3 bases and V by 3 bases; bases with no gene match: 7. The DNA of the CDR3 is TGCGCCAGCAGCCAGAGGACAGGAGGAGACACTGAAGCTTTCTTT. Amino acid sequence: CASSQRTGGDTEAFF.

The V call is TRBV27, the J call TRBJ2-7; a weak D match, TRBD2 (7 bases). The germline V gene encodes CDR1 MNHEY and CDR2 SMNVEV (reference sequence). Trimming cost V 5 bases and J 0 bases, with 14 bases left between them. The CDR3 covers 15 residues. This CDR3 is CASSGFGGASYEQYF. The CDR3 bases are TGTGCCAGCAGTGGCTTTGGGGGGGCCTCCTACGAGCAGTACTTC.

As to this clone: Other DNA sequences from this sample encode an identical CDR3 as well. The J gene is TRBJ2-7, the V gene TRBV7-9, with D unresolved. CDR1 and CDR2 (germline): SEHNR, FQNEAQ (reference sequence). Trimming pared 5 bases from V and 6 bases from J, leaving 11 bases between. The CDR3 totals 12 residues. The DNA of the CDR3 is TGTGCCAGCAGCCCCGTCCCTGGCGAGCAGTACTTC. This codes for CASSPVPGEQYF.

The chain is built from TRBV28 and TRBJ2-5, with D unresolved. The CDR3 loop spans 14 amino acids. The germline gives CDR1 MDHEN, CDR2 SYDVKM. Trimming removed 3 bases from V and 5 bases from J, with 13 bases in between. The CDR3 bases are TGTGCCAGCAGTTTCAACACCCAAGGGGAGACCCAGTACTTC. This translates into CASSFNTQGETQYF.

The chain uses TRBV9 and TRBJ2-2, with D tentatively TRBD1 (5 bases). Trimming took off 0 bases at V and 1 base at J, with 13 bases between the two ends. Germline values: CDR1 SGDLS, CDR2 YYNGEE. CDR3 size: 17 residues. CDR3 DNA: TGTGCCAGCAGCGTAGCTAGAAGGACAAAGAACACCGGGGAGCTGTTTTTT. This sequence encodes CASSVARRTKNTGELFF.

This rearrangement joins TRBV28 to TRBJ2-7; 7 nucleotides match TRBD1. CDR1 MDHEN and CDR2 SYDVKM come from the germline V gene. The CDR3 length is 14 residues. After removal of 7 bases from V and 6 bases from J, the junction contained 12 bases not matched to a gene. This CDR3 reads CASNQATGFVEQYF. The CDR3 DNA sequence: TGTGCCAGCAACCAAGCGACAGGGTTCGTCGAGCAGTACTTC. The entire variable domain, with the rest obtained from reference TRBV28 and TRBJ2-7, is as follows: DVKVTQSSRYLVKRTGEKVFLECVQDMDHENMFWYRQDPGLGLRLIYFSYDVKMKEKGDIPEGYSVSREKKERFSLILESASTNQTSMYLCASNQATGFVEQYFGPGTRLTVT.

This clone appeared a single time. The chain employs TRBV11-2 and TRBJ2-7, with 8 bases fitting TRBD2. The CDR3 length is 16 residues. Germline-derived CDR1 and CDR2 are SGHAT and FQNNGV. The ends lost 6 bases at V and 1 base at J; junction bases unmatched: 11. CDR3 nucleotide sequence: TGTGCCAGCAGTTCTCGTCTAGCGGGTATGTCCTACGAGCAGTACTTC. It translates to CASSSRLAGMSYEQYF.

V gene TRBV27 combines with J gene TRBJ1-1; D not certain. The CDR3 extends over 13 amino acids. Per germline, CDR1 MNHEY and CDR2 SMNVEV (reference sequence). V was clipped by 2 bases and J by 4 bases, with 8 bases between them. CDR3 in amino acids: CASSLTVVTEAFF. CDR3 nucleotides: TGTGCCAGCAGTTTAACAGTGGTCACTGAAGCTTTCTTT.

A single count supports this clone. V usage is TRBV4-1 and J usage is TRBJ2-7; D not certain. This CDR3 spans 15 amino acids. CDR1 is MGHRA and CDR2 is YSYEKL in the germline V gene. Trimming left V 0 bases short and J 3 bases short, with 12 bases between. This CDR3 is CASSQDDTRNYEQYF. DNA for the CDR3: TGCGCCAGCAGCCAAGATGATACCCGAAACTACGAGCAGTACTTC.

The gene calls are TRBV4-3 and TRBJ1-5; unclear D gene. Germline values: CDR1 LGHNA, CDR2 YSLEER. Trimming removed 0 bases at V and 5 bases at J, with 14 bases between. The CDR3 spans 16 residues. The CDR3 sequence: CASSQDLGREDQPQHF. The CDR3 nucleotides read TGCGCCAGCAGCCAAGATCTGGGGAGGGAGGATCAGCCCCAGCATTTT.

The genes are TRBV9 and TRBJ2-5; maybe TRBD2 (6 bases). Between the trimmed V and J ends, which lost 4 bases and 2 bases, there was a span of 18 bases. The CDR3 is made up of 16 amino acids. Germline values: CDR1 SGDLS, CDR2 YYNGEE. CDR3 DNA: TGTGCCAGCAGCTCAAATCGACTAGAACCTCAAGAGACCCAGTACTTC. This translates into CASSSNRLEPQETQYF.

This chain connects TRBV19 to TRBJ1-5; no clear D. Trimming stripped 10 bases from V and 6 bases from J, with 19 bases between. The CDR3 sequence is 14 residues long. The germline CDR1 and CDR2 sequences are LNHDA and SQIVND (reference sequence). CDR3 sequence: CATALERRGQPQHF. The CDR3 nucleotides are TGTGCCACCGCCTTAGAGAGAAGAGGTCAGCCCCAGCATTTT.

The genes are TRBV2 and TRBJ2-3; D gene unclear. CDR3 length: 16 amino acids. Trimming removed 8 bases at V and 2 bases at J, with 20 bases between. CDR1 is SNHLY and CDR2 is FYNNEI in the germline V gene. CDR3 sequence: CASGFSRVPNTDTQYF. The DNA for the CDR3 is TGTGCCAGCGGATTCTCAAGGGTTCCCAACACAGATACGCAGTATTTT.

V and J are TRBV28 and TRBJ2-7, with D perhaps given as TRBD1 or TRBD2 (6 bases each). V was pared by 2 bases and J by 4 bases, with 12 bases between. The CDR3 length is 14 residues. CDR1 and CDR2 (germline): MDHEN, SYDVKM. DNA for the CDR3: TGTGCCAGCAGTTTAAGGGGGACTGTATACGAGCAGTACTTC. Its protein product is CASSLRGTVYEQYF.

The V call is TRBV4-1, the J call TRBJ2-2; a possible D gene is TRBD1 (6 bases). The V and J ends lost 3 bases and 8 bases respectively, with 16 bases between them. CDR3 length equals 15 residues. In germline, CDR1 is MGHRA, CDR2 YSYEKL. The DNA for the CDR3 is TGCGCCAGCAGCCACGAACCAGGGGTTCCGGGGGAGCTGTTTTTT. Protein product: CASSHEPGVPGELFF.

The rearrangement uses TRBV27 and TRBJ1-5, with D hard to call. This CDR3 has 13 amino acids. The V end lost 0 bases, the J end lost 7 bases, and 7 bases lay between the germline ends. CDR1 and CDR2 (germline): MNHEY, SMNVEV (reference sequence). The CDR3 loop reads CASSLSRIQPQHF. The CDR3 nucleotides read TGTGCCAGCAGTTTATCCAGGATCCAGCCCCAGCATTTT.

This chain joins TRBV28 and TRBJ1-1; D is possibly TRBD1 (6 bases). This CDR3 region has 15 residues. Between the trimmed V and J ends, which lost 8 bases and 0 bases, there was a span of 16 bases. Germline assignment: CDR1 MDHEN and CDR2 SYDVKM. The CDR3 DNA is TGTGCCAGCCATCTGGGAAGGGGGTTGAACACTGAAGCTTTCTTT. Residues: CASHLGRGLNTEAFF.

The CDR3 here is CASTSGGQGAYEQYF. The CDR3 DNA follows: TGTGCCAGCACCTCAGGGGGACAGGGGGCTTACGAGCAGTACTTC. This rearrangement joins TRBV7-9 to TRBJ2-7; 12 bases fit TRBD1. Germline CDR1 is SEHNR and CDR2 is FQNEAQ (reference sequence). V shed 7 bases, J shed 4 bases, and the junction held 8 bases outside the gene matches. This CDR3 has 15 amino acids.